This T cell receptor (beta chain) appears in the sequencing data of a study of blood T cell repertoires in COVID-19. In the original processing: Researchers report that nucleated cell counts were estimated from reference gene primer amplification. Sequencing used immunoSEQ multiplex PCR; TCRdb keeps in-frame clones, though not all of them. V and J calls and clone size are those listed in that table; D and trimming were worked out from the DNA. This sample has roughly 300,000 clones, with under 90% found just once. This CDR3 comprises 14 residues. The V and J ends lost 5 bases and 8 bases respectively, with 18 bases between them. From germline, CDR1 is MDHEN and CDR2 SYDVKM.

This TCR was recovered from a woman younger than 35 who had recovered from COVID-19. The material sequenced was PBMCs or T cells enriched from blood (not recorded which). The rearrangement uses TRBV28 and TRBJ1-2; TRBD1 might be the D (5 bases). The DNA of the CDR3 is TGTGCCAGCAGTCTCTACCCACAGGAATACGGCTACACCTTC. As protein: CASSLYPQEYGYTF.